The T cell receptor (beta chain) under discussion was sequenced for a study of early T cells in non-severe SARS-CoV-2 infection. Study summary: Bulk RNA taken from unsorted whole blood was sequenced, leaving chains unpaired. Study-wide results and caveats: Sequences matched to VDJdb favored anti-spike CD8 responses, while private and CD4 specificities were missed.

The germline V gene has CDR1 SGHRS and CDR2 YFSETQ. The CDR3 is 13 residues long. The V end was cut by 3 bases, the J end by 6 bases, with 12 bases between. Comments on this clonotype: The antigen is undetermined.

cDNA molecules, individually, were tagged with unique molecular identifiers. In TCRdb, the 5' RACE reads were re-called with MiXCR into one record per CDR3 protein. The sample carries 65,000 to 75,000 distinct CDR3 sequences, roughly 13% recorded once. Sequencing was performed on whole blood. This TCR was sampled from an adult who was a healthcare worker with PCR-confirmed SARS-CoV-2 infection or an uninfected control (not recorded which). This chain connects TRBV5-1 to TRBJ1-1; the D gene is possibly TRBD1 (6 bases). The CDR3, as DNA: TGCGCCAGCAGCTCGACCCAGGGGTCTGAAGCTTTCTTT. Encoded protein: CASSSTQGSEAFF.